These T cell receptor beta chains were read from a single sample in a study of CD8 T cells in Susac syndrome. TCRdb ran MiXCR on the immunoSEQ multiplex PCR reads and lists one entry per CDR3 protein. This sample has 67,000 or so distinct CDR3 sequences; 93% occur once, and the top ten carry around 0.15%. What was sequenced was CD4+ T cells from PBMCs. The receptors shown here come from a human donor with Susac syndrome. Both conserved end residues are part of each CDR3. D genes are given only for firm matches. Size is stated for part of the rows, as once, few or many counts, or as a class when the clone is expanded.

D gene,J gene,CDR3 length,clone size,V gene,CDR3 DNA,CDR3 protein
TRBD2,TRBJ2-2,13,-,TRBV3-1,TGTGCCAGCAAGACTAGCAACACCGGGGAGCTGTTTTTT,CASKTSNTGELFF
-,TRBJ2-7,14,-,TRBV5-1,TGCGCCAGCAGCTTGGGTCAGCTAGGGGGCGAGCAGTACTTC,CASSLGQLGGEQYF
-,TRBJ1-1,14,-,TRBV3-1,TGTGCCAGCAGCCAAGATCGGATGAACACTGAAGCTTTCTTT,CASSQDRMNTEAFF
-,TRBJ1-6,13,-,TRBV10-3,TGTGCCATCAGTGAAGACACGAACCCACCCCTCCACTTT,CAISEDTNPPLHF
TRBD1,TRBJ2-5,15,-,TRBV3-1,TGTGCCAGCAGCCAAGGAGGGACAGGGTCGGAGACCCAGTACTTC,CASSQGGTGSETQYF
TRBD1,TRBJ2-7,14,once,TRBV18,TGTGCCAGCTCACCAGGGACAGTGGTCTCCGAGCAGTACTTC,CASSPGTVVSEQYF
-,TRBJ2-1,18,-,TRBV18,TGTGCCAGCTCACCATCCGGACAATCCCGCGCGTTCTACAATGAGCAGTTCTTC,CASSPSGQSRAFYNEQFF
TRBD1,TRBJ1-5,16,-,TRBV15,TGTGCCACCAGCAGATCGATGACAGGGGTCAATCAGCCCCAGCATTTT,CATSRSMTGVNQPQHF
-,TRBJ2-1,16,-,TRBV7-7,TGTGCTAGCAGCGAACAGGGCCCTAGCTCCTACAATGAGCAGTTCTTC,CASSEQGPSSYNEQFF
-,TRBJ1-6,15,once,TRBV7-8,TGTGCCAGCAGACGGGGGGGGACGGGGAATTCACCCCTCCACTTT,CASRRGGTGNSPLHF
-,TRBJ2-2,16,-,TRBV5-4,TGTGCCAGTAGCTTTAGGGGGGCCGCGAACACCGGGGAGCTGTTTTTT,CASSFRGAANTGELFF
-,TRBJ1-1,13,-,TRBV27,TGTGCCAGCAGTTTATTGGGGGGCACTGAAGCTTTCTTT,CASSLLGGTEAFF
TRBD1,TRBJ1-1,13,-,TRBV20-1,TGCAGTCCCGAGAGAGGACAGGGCTTGAGAGCTTTCTTT,CSPERGQGLRAFF
-,TRBJ1-4,16,-,TRBV12-3/TRBV12-4,TGTGCCAGCAGCTTTGTTCCCTTGACGTCTAATGAAAAACTGTTTTTT,CASSFVPLTSNEKLFF
TRBD1,TRBJ1-2,15,-,TRBV20-1,TGCAGTGCTAACCGGGACAGGGGTTTTCGGTATGGCTACACCTTC,CSANRDRGFRYGYTF
-,TRBJ1-1,14,-,TRBV6-5,TGTGCCAGCAGTTACTGGACGGGGAACACTGAAGCTTTCTTT,CASSYWTGNTEAFF
-,TRBJ1-1,14,-,TRBV28,TGTGCCAGCACCCTAATCGTCCGGGTGACTGAAGCTTTCTTT,CASTLIVRVTEAFF
TRBD1,TRBJ1-2,14,-,TRBV4-3,TGCGCCAGCAGCCAGGGGGAGAAGGGACAGGGCTACACCTTC,CASSQGEKGQGYTF
TRBD2,TRBJ2-6,16,-,TRBV4-3,TGCGCCAGCAGCCAAGTTGGGGGGGTTGGGGCCAACGTCCTGACTTTC,CASSQVGGVGANVLTF
-,TRBJ1-5,15,-,TRBV7-9,TGTGCCAGCAGCCTCAGGGGAGGGGTCAATCAGCCCCAGCATTTT,CASSLRGGVNQPQHF
-,TRBJ1-4,14,-,TRBV28,TGTGCCAGCAGGCTTATGGGGTCCATTGAAAAACTGTTTTTT,CASRLMGSIEKLFF
-,TRBJ2-5,11,-,TRBV20-1,TGCAGTGCTAGAGATGCGGAGACCCAGTACTTC,CSARDAETQYF
TRBD2,TRBJ2-3,15,-,TRBV5-1,TGCGCCAGCAGCTTGAGCGGGGGCCACTCAGATACGCAGTATTTT,CASSLSGGHSDTQYF
-,TRBJ1-3,18,-,TRBV6-2/TRBV6-3,TGTGCCAGCAGTTATCGCGTCGGAGGAGGGTCCTCTGGAAACACCATATATTTT,CASSYRVGGGSSGNTIYF
-,TRBJ1-6,17,once,TRBV7-2,TGTGCCAGCAGCTTAGGCGAGTACGCCTCCTATAATTCACCCCTCCACTTT,CASSLGEYASYNSPLHF
-,TRBJ2-1,14,-,TRBV3-1,TGTGCCAGCAGCCCTTTAGGGGGTTACAATGAGCAGTTCTTC,CASSPLGGYNEQFF
-,TRBJ1-2,12,-,TRBV7-8,TGTGCCAGCAGCTTAATTTCCGATGGCTACACCTTC,CASSLISDGYTF
-,TRBJ1-6,12,-,TRBV15,TGTGCCACCAGCCACCTTGGTTCACCCCTCCACTTT,CATSHLGSPLHF
-,TRBJ2-5,12,few,TRBV19,TGTGCCAGTAGCCCAGGGCAAGAGACCCAGTACTTC,CASSPGQETQYF
-,TRBJ2-2,15,-,TRBV7-9,TGTGCCAGCAGCCTTCCCCCGACGAACACCGGGGAGCTGTTTTTT,CASSLPPTNTGELFF
TRBD2,TRBJ2-1,15,-,TRBV12-3/TRBV12-4,TGTGCCAGCAGTAAGCGGGGGGGCATTTGGAATGAGCAGTTCTTC,CASSKRGGIWNEQFF
TRBD2,TRBJ2-3,16,-,TRBV20-1,TGCAGTGCTCCCCCGGGAGGGGGGGCTCGAACAGATACGCAGTATTTT,CSAPPGGGARTDTQYF
-,TRBJ1-2,11,-,TRBV11-3,TGTGCCAGCAGCTTAGGGCCCTCCTACACCTTC,CASSLGPSYTF
-,TRBJ2-5,14,-,TRBV28,TGTGCCAGCAAGGCTAGCCTTTATCAAGAGACCCAGTACTTC,CASKASLYQETQYF
TRBD1,TRBJ2-3,14,-,TRBV11-2,TGTGCCAGCAGCTCCCGGGACAGGGCAGATACGCAGTATTTT,CASSSRDRADTQYF